Reported below is one T cell receptor beta chain. Its antigen is unknown. The V gene end was trimmed by 7 bases and the J gene end by 6 bases; junction bases not matched to a gene: 8. Germline V gives CDR1 SNHLY, CDR2 FYNNEI. The CDR3 length is 14 residues. Sequencing was performed with immunoSEQ multiplex PCR; in TCRdb, only in-frame clones are kept and a portion is missing. Of about 60,000 clones listed, 75% to 90% were seen once; the top ten hold 15% to 20%. The record originates from a study of T cell responses to AZD1222 COVID-19 vaccine. Whole-study findings and limits: There were repertoire samples only from the period after the peak T cell response. Among spike-specific TCRs, nearly half reportedly target unmutated variant regions. Spike as a whole was targeted by vaccine-associated CD4 TCRs, dominant at 160-218 and 743-854.

The material was peripheral blood, obtained on day 0 of MenACWY control vaccination. This TCR derives from an adult in good health. The rearrangement joins TRBV2 to TRBJ2-7; 11 nucleotides agree with TRBD1. The CDR3 protein is CASISGTGGREQYF. The DNA of the CDR3 is TGTGCCAGCATCTCCGGGACAGGGGGACGCGAGCAGTACTTC.